This TCR beta chain was sequenced for a study of shared clonotypes between healthy human individuals (TCRdb year 2020). Regarding the study in general: The cohort included three men and a couple of women between 18 and 49 years of age. Each donor's leukapheresis produced roughly between roughly 0.85 and 9 billion PBMCs. The study deeply sequenced blood TCR repertoires of about five healthy adults to estimate repertoire size and the extent of clonotype sharing between individuals. For each donor, three plates each were used for CD4 naive and CD4 memory, two plates were used for CD8 naive, and one plate was used for CD8 memory. To increase sequencing depth and limit assay-specific biases, different laboratories used diverse techniques to prepare libraries and sequence TCR repertoires.

As to this clone: Its recognized antigen is unknown. One base away there is no much larger clone; base qualities are not given.

Using the deep immunoSEQ assay, TCR CDR3 regions were amplified from genomic DNA by multiplex PCR. For each cell subset, the extracted genomic DNA was distributed evenly across all wells of several immunoSEQ 96-well plates, and each plate served as one replicate. For sorted subsets, each replicate PCR was loaded with roughly 200 ng genomic DNA, equivalent to some 31,000 T cell genomes. Purified libraries were quantified with a Qubit 3.0 fluorometer, sized on a Bioanalyzer 2100, and re-quantified with the KAPA Library Quantification kit. Every immunoSEQ 96-well plate was sequenced on a separate single-read 150-cycle Illumina NextSeq 550 flow cell. The source study handled its data this way. Because the immunoSEQ output held only junctional sequences and lacked quality scores, the filtering could not match the filtering applied to full-length reads. Sequences were annotated with PyIR, a Python wrapper for IgBLAST v1.9, using IMGT germline references to assign V/J genes and CDR3. Reads with weak V/J assignments (E-value above 1e-6), missing CDR3, stop codons, out-of-frame junctions, or ambiguous translated residues were removed. V3J clonotypes were defined by identical inferred V gene, J gene, and CDR3 amino acid sequence. Percentage overlap between repertoires was computed as shared unique clonotypes divided by the size of the smaller repertoire. Three approaches were used to assess repertoire richness: RTK rarefaction, the Chao1 estimator, and Recon v2.1 estimates of unobserved clonotypes. Generation probabilities were computed with OLGA for all TCRbeta clonotypes obtained by the gDNA method from a handful of donors. TCRdb carries this immuneACCESS record with in-frame sequences only. Its versions omit some clonotypes, under half of them owing to an unresolved V gene in the studies checked, with the rest unexplained. The V and J calls and the clone size are those of that table, but D and trimming were determined from the DNA. The sample table contains a few million clones; only one count was recorded for around nine tenths of them. The top ten clonotypes cover over 0.12% of the sample.

The paper's findings and limits, for the study overall: Sampling was restricted to blood, and TCR repertoires in tissue are likely to differ from TCR repertoires in blood. Across a handful of donors, approximately 5% of naive CD4, approximately 3.6% of naive CD8, under 2.5% of memory CD4, and roughly 0.4% of memory CD8 clonotypes were shared. Pairwise subsampling indicated that sequencing depth was expected to affect the degree of clonotype sharing among donors. Clonotypes shared by all four sorted-subset donors showed higher generation probabilities than non-shared clonotypes. Even with the large sequencing depth, rarefaction of the sorted-subset datasets indicated that sequencing was incomplete. The genetic and exposure-history diversity represented was limited by the small number of donors. Estimated clonotype richness was generally larger for naive than for memory subsets.

Trimming at the junction amounts to 4 bases on V and 8 bases on J, and the germline ends lie 9 bases apart. From the germline V gene, CDR1 is MNHEY and CDR2 is SVGAGI. From the cysteine up to the phenylalanine, the CDR3 has a length of 13 residues. The only DNA kept is the CDR3, 39 bases in frame from the first base. The donors were healthy, HIV-negative adults who had no recently reported acute infections or vaccinations. Every donor was a Caucasian adult living in Nashville, Tennessee, USA. CD4+ T cells were enriched by magnetic negative selection; naive cells were then positively selected on CD45RA, and the negative fraction formed the memory subset. After blood collection by leukapheresis, PBMCs were isolated using Ficoll-Histopaque density gradient centrifugation and then cryopreserved in the vapor phase of liquid nitrogen. Purity and quantity of every magnetically sorted T cell population were checked by analytical flow cytometry. From each sorted fraction, genomic DNA was isolated and quantified by UV absorbance on a Nanodrop 2000c.

Sequencing was performed on naive CD4+ T cells sorted from blood. The intended sense of this specimen's cell subset or site label: CD45RA+ positively selected. This receptor was identified in a man aged 18 to 29 in good health. The sequence is built from TRBV6-5 and TRBJ1-6, with the D gene uncertain. The sequenced DNA: TGTGCCAGCAGTTCCCACCCCGATTCACCCCTCCACTTT. This is translated as CASSSHPDSPLHF.